Described below is a single TCR beta chain sequence and its context. Its antigen is undetermined. These data originate in a study of T-cell reconstitution after alpha-beta-depleted transplantation in children. CDR1 is DFQATT, CDR2 SNEGSKA, per germline (reference sequence). Trimming cost V 7 bases and J 4 bases, with 7 bases left between them. The CDR3 runs to 11 residues. Unique molecular identifiers were used in preparing the TCRbeta library. Via MiXCR, TCRdb re-called the PCR reads, giving one row per CDR3 protein. The data contain hundreds of thousands of distinct CDR3 sequences, around 13% of them singletons. Overall study findings and caveats: After transplant, high TCRbeta diversity at day 60 in some patients arose from surviving recipient T cells and thymic progenitors.

This receptor was obtained from a girl under 10 years old with congenital amegakaryocytic thrombocytopenia, due to receive a stem cell transplant. The sequenced sample was PBMCs, obtained before TCRalphabeta/CD19-depleted stem cell transplant. This chain joins TRBV20-1 and TRBJ2-2; D is undetermined. CDR3 in amino acids: CSVASTGELFF. The CDR3 region has the DNA TGCAGTGTAGCAAGCACCGGGGAGCTGTTTTTT.